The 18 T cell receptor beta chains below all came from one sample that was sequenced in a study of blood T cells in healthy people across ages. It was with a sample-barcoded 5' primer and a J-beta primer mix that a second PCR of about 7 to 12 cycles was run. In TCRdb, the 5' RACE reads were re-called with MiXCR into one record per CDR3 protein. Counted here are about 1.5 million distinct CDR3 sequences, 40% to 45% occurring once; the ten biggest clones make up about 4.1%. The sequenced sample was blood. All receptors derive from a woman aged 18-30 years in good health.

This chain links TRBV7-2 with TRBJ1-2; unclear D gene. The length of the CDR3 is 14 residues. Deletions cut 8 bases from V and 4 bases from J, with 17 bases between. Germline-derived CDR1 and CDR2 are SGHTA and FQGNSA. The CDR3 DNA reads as TGTGCCAGCCTTGCGTACAGCAAACTCTATGGCTACACCTTC. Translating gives CASLAYSKLYGYTF.

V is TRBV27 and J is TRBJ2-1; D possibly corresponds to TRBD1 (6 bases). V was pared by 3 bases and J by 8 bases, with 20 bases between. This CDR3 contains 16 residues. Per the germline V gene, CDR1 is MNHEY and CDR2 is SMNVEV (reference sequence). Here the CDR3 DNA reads TGTGCCAGCAGTTTGCCCCCAGGGGCTAGTGGCCATGAGCAGTTCTTC. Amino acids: CASSLPPGASGHEQFF.

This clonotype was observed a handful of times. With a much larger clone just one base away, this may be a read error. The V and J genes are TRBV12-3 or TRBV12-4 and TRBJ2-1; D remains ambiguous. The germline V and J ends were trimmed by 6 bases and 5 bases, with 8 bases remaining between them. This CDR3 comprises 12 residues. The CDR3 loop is CASSPADNEQFF. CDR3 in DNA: TGTGCCAGCAGCCCCGCGGACAATGAGCAGTTCTTC.

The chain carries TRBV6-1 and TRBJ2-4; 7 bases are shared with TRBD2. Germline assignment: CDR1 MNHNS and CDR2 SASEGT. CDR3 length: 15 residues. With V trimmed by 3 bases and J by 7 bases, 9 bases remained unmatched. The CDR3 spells CASSELAEGWNIQYF. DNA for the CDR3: TGTGCCAGCAGTGAGCTAGCGGAGGGGTGGAACATTCAGTACTTC.

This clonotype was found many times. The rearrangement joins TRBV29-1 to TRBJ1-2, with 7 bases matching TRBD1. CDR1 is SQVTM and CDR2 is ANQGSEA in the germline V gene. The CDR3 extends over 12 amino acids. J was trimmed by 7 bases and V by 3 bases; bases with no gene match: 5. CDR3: CSVDEGATGYTF. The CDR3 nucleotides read TGCAGCGTTGATGAGGGGGCAACTGGCTACACCTTC.

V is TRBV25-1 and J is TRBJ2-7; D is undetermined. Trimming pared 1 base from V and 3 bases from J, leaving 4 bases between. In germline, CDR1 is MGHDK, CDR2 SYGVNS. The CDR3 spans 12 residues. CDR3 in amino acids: CASSESHYEQYF. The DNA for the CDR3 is TGTGCCAGCAGTGAATCACACTACGAGCAGTACTTC.

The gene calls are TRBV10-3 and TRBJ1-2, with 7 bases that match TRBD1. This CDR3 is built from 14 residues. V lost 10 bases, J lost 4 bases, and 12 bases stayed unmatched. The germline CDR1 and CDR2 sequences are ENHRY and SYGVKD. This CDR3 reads CATTAAGQFYGYTF. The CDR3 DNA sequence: TGTGCCACCACAGCCGCGGGACAGTTCTATGGCTACACCTTC.

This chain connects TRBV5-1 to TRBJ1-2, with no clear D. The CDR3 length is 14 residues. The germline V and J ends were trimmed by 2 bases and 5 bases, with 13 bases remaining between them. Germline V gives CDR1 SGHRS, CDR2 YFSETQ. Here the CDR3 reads CASSFSREPYGYTF. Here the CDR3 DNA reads TGCGCCAGCAGCTTCAGCCGGGAGCCTTATGGCTACACCTTC.

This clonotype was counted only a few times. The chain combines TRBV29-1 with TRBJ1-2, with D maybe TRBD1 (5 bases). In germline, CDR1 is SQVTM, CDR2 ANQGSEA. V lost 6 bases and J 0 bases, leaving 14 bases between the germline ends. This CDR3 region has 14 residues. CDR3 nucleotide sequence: TGCAGCGTGGGAGGGACGTTGGCTAACTATGGCTACACCTTC. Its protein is CSVGGTLANYGYTF.

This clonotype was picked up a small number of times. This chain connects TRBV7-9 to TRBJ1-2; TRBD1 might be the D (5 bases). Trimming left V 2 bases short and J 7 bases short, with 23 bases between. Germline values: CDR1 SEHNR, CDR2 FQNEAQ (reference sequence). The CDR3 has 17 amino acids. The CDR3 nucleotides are TGTGCCAGCAGCTTACGTGGAGCGGGAGCCACGAGGGGTGGCTACACCTTC. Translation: CASSLRGAGATRGGYTF.

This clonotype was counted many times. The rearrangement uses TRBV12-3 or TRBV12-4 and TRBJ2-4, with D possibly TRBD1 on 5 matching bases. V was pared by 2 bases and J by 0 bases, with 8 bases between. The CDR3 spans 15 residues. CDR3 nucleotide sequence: TGTGCCAGCAGTTTAATGGGGCTAGCCAAAAACATTCAGTACTTC. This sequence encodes CASSLMGLAKNIQYF.

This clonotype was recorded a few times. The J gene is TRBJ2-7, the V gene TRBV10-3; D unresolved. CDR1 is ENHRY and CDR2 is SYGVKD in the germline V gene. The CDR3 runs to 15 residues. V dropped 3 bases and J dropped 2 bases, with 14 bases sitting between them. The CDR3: CAISDQYLGTYEQYF. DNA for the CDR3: TGTGCCATCAGTGACCAGTACCTAGGGACCTACGAGCAGTACTTC.

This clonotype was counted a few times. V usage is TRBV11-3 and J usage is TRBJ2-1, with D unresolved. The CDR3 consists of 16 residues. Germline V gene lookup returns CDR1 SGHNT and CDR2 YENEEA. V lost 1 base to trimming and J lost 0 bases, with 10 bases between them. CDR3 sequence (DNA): TGTGCCAGCAGCTTAGGGCGGCGAAGCTCCTACAATGAGCAGTTCTTC. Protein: CASSLGRRSSYNEQFF.

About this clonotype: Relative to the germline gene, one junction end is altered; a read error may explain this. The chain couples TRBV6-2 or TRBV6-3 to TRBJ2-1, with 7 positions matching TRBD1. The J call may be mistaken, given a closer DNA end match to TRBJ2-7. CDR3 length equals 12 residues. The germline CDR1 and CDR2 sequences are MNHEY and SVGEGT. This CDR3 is CANSSTGDEQYF. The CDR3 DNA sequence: TGTGCCAACAGTTCAACAGGGGACGAGCAGTACTTC.

The CDR3 DNA reads TGTGCCAGCAGTGATGACGGACTAGCTAACTCCTACGAGCAGTACTTC. This gives the protein CASSDDGLANSYEQYF. The rearrangement links TRBV2 to TRBJ2-7, with 8 positions matching TRBD2. This CDR3 has 16 residues. Looked up from germline, CDR1 is SNHLY and CDR2 is FYNNEI. With 3 bases clipped from V and 0 bases from J, the junction kept 7 bases outside the gene matches.

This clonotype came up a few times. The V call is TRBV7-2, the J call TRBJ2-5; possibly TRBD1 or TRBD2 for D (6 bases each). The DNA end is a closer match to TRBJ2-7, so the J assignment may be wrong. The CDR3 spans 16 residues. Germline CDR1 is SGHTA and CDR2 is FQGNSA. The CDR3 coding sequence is TGTGCCAGCAGCTTAGTATTAGGGGGAGGATGGTACGAGCAGTACTTC. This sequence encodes CASSLVLGGGWYEQYF.

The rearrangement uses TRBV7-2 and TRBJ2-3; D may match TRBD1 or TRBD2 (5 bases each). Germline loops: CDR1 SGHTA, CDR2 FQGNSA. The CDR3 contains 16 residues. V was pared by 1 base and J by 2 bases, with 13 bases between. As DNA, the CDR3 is TGTGCCAGCAGCTTAGGAGGGACCTTGCCCACAGATACGCAGTATTTT. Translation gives CASSLGGTLPTDTQYF.

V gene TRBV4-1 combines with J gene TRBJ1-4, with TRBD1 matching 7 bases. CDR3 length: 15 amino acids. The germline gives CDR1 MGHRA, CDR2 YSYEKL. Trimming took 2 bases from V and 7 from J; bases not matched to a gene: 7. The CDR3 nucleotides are TGCGCCAGCAGCCAAATAGGGGGCTCCGGTGAAAAACTGTTTTTT. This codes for CASSQIGGSGEKLFF.